The next 17 T cell receptor beta chains were all read from a single sample in a study of T cell responses to AZD1222 COVID-19 vaccine. Here immunoSEQ multiplex PCR was the method, and the copy in TCRdb shows in-frame clones only, minus some. This sample carries more than 100,000 clones, 87% of them seen once, and the ten largest clones take approximately 1.4%. This specimen was peripheral blood, taken on day 0 of AZD1222 vaccination. These receptors all stem from an adult in good health.

The chain couples TRBV3-1 (or the pseudogene TRBV3-2) to TRBJ1-3; 7 nucleotides match TRBD1. Losses at the gene ends were 4 bases for V and 4 bases for J; bases not matched to a gene: 4. Per the germline V gene, CDR1 is LGHDT and CDR2 is YNNKEL (reference sequence). The CDR3 is 14 amino acids. DNA of the CDR3: TGTGCCAGCAGCCTGGGACAGAGGGGAAACACCATATATTTT. This sequence encodes CASSLGQRGNTIYF.

The V and J genes are TRBV7-9 and TRBJ2-7; the D gene could be TRBD1 or TRBD2 (5 bases each). The CDR3 has 13 residues. CDR1 and CDR2 from the germline V gene are SEHNR and FQNEAQ (reference sequence). Between the trimmed V and J ends, which lost 8 bases and 5 bases, there was a span of 16 bases. For the CDR3, the DNA is TGTGCCAGCGGGGCCCCTAGCCGGGACGAGCAGTACTTC. Its translation: CASGAPSRDEQYF.

This chain links TRBV11-2 with TRBJ2-7; perhaps D is TRBD1 or TRBD2 (6 bases each). The CDR3 spans 15 residues. Germline CDR1 SGHAT, CDR2 FQNNGV. V was clipped by 6 bases and J by 0 bases, with 15 bases between them. The CDR3 region has the DNA TGTGCCAGCAGTCCTCCGGGGGCCCTCTCCTACGAGCAGTACTTC. The encoded protein is CASSPPGALSYEQYF.

The chain couples TRBV18 to TRBJ1-5; tentatively, D is TRBD1 (5 bases). The CDR3 extends over 14 amino acids. Trimming took off 0 bases at V and 2 bases at J, with 5 bases between the two ends. Germline CDR1 KGHSH, CDR2 LQKENI. CDR3 sequence: CASSPPGGNQPQHF. The CDR3 coding sequence is TGTGCCAGCTCACCACCGGGGGGCAATCAGCCCCAGCATTTT.

The gene calls are TRBV5-8 and TRBJ2-1; D is uncertain. Between the trimmed V and J ends, which lost 4 bases and 9 bases, there was a span of 14 bases. This CDR3 is built from 13 residues. Looked up from germline, CDR1 is SGHTS and CDR2 is YDEGEE. The DNA of the CDR3 is TGTGCCAGCAGCCCGCCCCGGATTGTTGAGCAGTTCTTC. This encodes CASSPPRIVEQFF.

The chain employs TRBV19 and TRBJ2-2; a possible D gene is TRBD2 (6 bases). Germline values: CDR1 LNHDA, CDR2 SQIVND (reference sequence). V gave up 8 bases and J gave up 5 bases, with 18 bases separating them. The CDR3 has 15 residues. The CDR3 coding sequence is TGTGCCAGTCATCTTGCCGGGGGATTTACCGGGGAGCTGTTTTTT. It translates to CASHLAGGFTGELFF.

This clone has a handful of counts. J is TRBJ2-7 and V is TRBV10-2; TRBD2 is a possible D gene (5 bases). V was trimmed by 2 bases and J by 2 bases, leaving 7 bases between them. Germline assignment: CDR1 WSHSY and CDR2 SAAADI. The CDR3 sequence is 13 residues long. The CDR3 coding sequence is TGCGCCAGCAGTGAGAGGGAGACCTACGAGCAGTACTTC. This codes for CASSERETYEQYF.

The chain is built from TRBV7-2 and TRBJ2-1, with 9 bases aligning to TRBD1. CDR3 length equals 15 residues. Looked up from germline, CDR1 is SGHTA and CDR2 is FQGNSA. Trimming cost V 1 base and J 4 bases; bases outside gene matches: 2. The CDR3: CASSLDRGPYNEQFF. The DNA for the CDR3 is TGTGCCAGCAGCTTAGACAGGGGGCCTTACAATGAGCAGTTCTTC.

V is TRBV3-1 (or the pseudogene TRBV3-2) and J is TRBJ1-6; tentatively, D is TRBD1 (6 bases). Per germline, CDR1 LGHDT and CDR2 YNNKEL (reference sequence). This CDR3 spans 18 amino acids. Deletions cut 1 base from V and 0 bases from J, with 13 bases between. CDR3 sequence: CASSQAAGASSYNSPLHF. Written as DNA, the CDR3 is TGTGCCAGCAGCCAAGCAGCAGGGGCTAGCTCCTATAATTCACCCCTCCACTTT.

This clone was recorded once. J is TRBJ2-3 and V is TRBV11-1, with 7 bases identical to TRBD2. Per the germline V gene, CDR1 is SGHAT and CDR2 is FQDESV (reference sequence). V was pared by 1 base and J by 0 bases, with 4 bases of the junction left unmatched. This CDR3 is built from 16 residues. The CDR3 nucleotides read TGTGCCAGCAGCTTAGTCCCAGCGGGGAGCACAGATACGCAGTATTTT. Translated, it gives CASSLVPAGSTDTQYF. Full variable domain (rest looked up from reference TRBV11-1 and TRBJ2-3): EAEVAQSPRYKITEKSQAVAFWCDPISGHATLYWYRQILGQGPELLVQFQDESVVDDSQLPKDRFSAERLKGVDSTLKIQPAELGDSAMYLCASSLVPAGSTDTQYFGPGTRLTVL.

The J gene is TRBJ2-1, the V gene TRBV24-1; the D is unclear. Trimming left V 6 bases short and J 3 bases short, with 8 bases between. Germline V gives CDR1 KGHDR, CDR2 SFDVKD. This CDR3 region has 13 residues. CDR3 bases: TGTGCCACCAGTCCCGACAACTACAATGAGCAGTTCTTC. It codes for CATSPDNYNEQFF.

The V gene is TRBV7-3, the J gene TRBJ2-2; possibly TRBD2 for D (7 bases). The V end lost 5 bases, the J end lost 12 bases, and 22 bases lay between the germline ends. Germline CDR1 is SGHTA and CDR2 is FQGTGA. The CDR3 is 15 amino acids. DNA for the CDR3: TGTGCCAGCAGCCCCACGATCGGGGGGAGGGGGAAGCTGTTTTTT. This encodes CASSPTIGGRGKLFF.

The chain employs TRBV19 and TRBJ2-7; D is unclear. Per the germline V gene, CDR1 is LNHDA and CDR2 is SQIVND (reference sequence). Between the trimmed V and J ends, which lost 3 bases and 4 bases, there was a span of 10 bases. The CDR3 totals 13 residues. CDR3 protein: CASSMTEEYEQYF. CDR3 DNA sequence: TGTGCCAGTAGTATGACGGAAGAGTACGAGCAGTACTTC.

This rearrangement joins TRBV3-1 (or the pseudogene TRBV3-2) to TRBJ1-1; D call uncertain. With 4 bases removed from V and 8 bases from J, the gap between germline ends came to 17 bases. CDR3 size: 14 residues. Germline-derived CDR1 and CDR2 are LGHDT and YNNKEL (reference sequence). The CDR3 here is CASSRWAGGAEAFF. CDR3 coding DNA: TGTGCCAGCAGCCGGTGGGCAGGCGGTGCAGAAGCTTTCTTT.

The gene calls are TRBV30 and TRBJ1-5; D uncertain. CDR1 is GTSNPN, CDR2 SVGIG, per germline (reference sequence). Trimming shortened V by 0 bases and J by 4 bases, and 10 bases separated the two germline ends. The CDR3 has 14 residues. DNA of the CDR3: TGTGCCTGGAGTGTAGGGCTGGGGAATCAGCCCCAGCATTTT. This gives the protein CAWSVGLGNQPQHF.

The rearrangement links TRBV6-1 to TRBJ1-6; D remains unclear. Trimming pared 0 bases from V and 3 bases from J, leaving 6 bases between. This CDR3 has 15 residues. CDR1 is MNHNS, CDR2 SASEGT, per germline. CDR3 loop: CASSEARLYNSPLHF. CDR3 coding DNA: TGTGCCAGCAGTGAAGCGCGCCTCTATAATTCACCCCTCCACTTT.

Details on this clone: Compared with germline, one end of the junction differs, possibly owing to a read error. The chain employs TRBV9 and TRBJ2-1, with a weak D call TRBD1 (9 bases). CDR1 and CDR2 (germline): SGDLS, YYNGEE. The CDR3 loop spans 13 amino acids. The CDR3 DNA sequence: TGTGCCAGCAGCGTAGTCCCCGGGGGGGACAGGGTCTTC. Amino acid sequence: CASSVVPGGDRVF.